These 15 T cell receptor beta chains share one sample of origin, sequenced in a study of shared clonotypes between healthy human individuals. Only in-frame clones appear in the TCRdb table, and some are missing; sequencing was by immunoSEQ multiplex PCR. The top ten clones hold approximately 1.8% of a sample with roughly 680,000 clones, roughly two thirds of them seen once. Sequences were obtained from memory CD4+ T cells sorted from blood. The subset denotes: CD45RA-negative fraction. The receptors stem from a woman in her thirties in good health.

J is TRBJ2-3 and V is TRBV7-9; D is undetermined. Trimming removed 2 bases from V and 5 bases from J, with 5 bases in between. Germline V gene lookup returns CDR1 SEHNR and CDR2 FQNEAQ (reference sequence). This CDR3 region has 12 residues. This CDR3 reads CASSLNLDTQYF. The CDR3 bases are TGTGCCAGCAGCTTAAACCTAGATACGCAGTATTTT.

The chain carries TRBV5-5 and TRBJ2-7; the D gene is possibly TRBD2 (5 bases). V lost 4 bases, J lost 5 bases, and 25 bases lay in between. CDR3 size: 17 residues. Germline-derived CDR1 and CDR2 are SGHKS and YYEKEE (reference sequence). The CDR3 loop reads CASSQDNTRRTPHEQYF. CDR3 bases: TGTGCCAGCAGCCAAGACAATACAAGGAGGACGCCTCACGAGCAGTACTTC. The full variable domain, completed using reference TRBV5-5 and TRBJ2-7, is DAGVTQSPTHLIKTRGQQVTLRCSPISGHKSVSWYQQVLGQGPQFIFQYYEKEERGRGNFPDRFSARQFPNYSSELNVNALLLGDSALYLCASSQDNTRRTPHEQYFGPGTRLTVT.

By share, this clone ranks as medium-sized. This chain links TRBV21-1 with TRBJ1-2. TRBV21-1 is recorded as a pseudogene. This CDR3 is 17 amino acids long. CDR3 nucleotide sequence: TGTGCCAGCAGCAAAGGCTCGAGGGGGAGGGAAGGGAAAGGCTACACCTTC. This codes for CASSKGSRGREGKGYTF.

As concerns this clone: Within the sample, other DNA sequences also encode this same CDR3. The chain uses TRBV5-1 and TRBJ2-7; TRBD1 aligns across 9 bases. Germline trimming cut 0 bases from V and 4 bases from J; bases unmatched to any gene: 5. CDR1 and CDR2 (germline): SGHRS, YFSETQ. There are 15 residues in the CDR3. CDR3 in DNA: TGCGCCAGCAGCTTGGGGGACAGGGACCTATACGAGCAGTACTTC. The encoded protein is CASSLGDRDLYEQYF.

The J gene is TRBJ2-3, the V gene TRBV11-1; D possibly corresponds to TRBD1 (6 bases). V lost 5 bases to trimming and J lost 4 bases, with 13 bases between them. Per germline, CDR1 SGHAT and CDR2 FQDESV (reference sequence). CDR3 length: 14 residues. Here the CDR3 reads CASSNRQGPDTQYF. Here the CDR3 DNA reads TGTGCCAGCAGCAATCGGCAGGGGCCAGATACGCAGTATTTT.

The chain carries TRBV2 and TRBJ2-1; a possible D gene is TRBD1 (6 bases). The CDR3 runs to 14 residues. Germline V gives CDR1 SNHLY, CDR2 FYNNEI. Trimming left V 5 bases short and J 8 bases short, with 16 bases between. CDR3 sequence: CASSWDTQADEQFF. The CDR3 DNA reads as TGTGCCAGCAGTTGGGACACCCAAGCAGATGAGCAGTTCTTC.

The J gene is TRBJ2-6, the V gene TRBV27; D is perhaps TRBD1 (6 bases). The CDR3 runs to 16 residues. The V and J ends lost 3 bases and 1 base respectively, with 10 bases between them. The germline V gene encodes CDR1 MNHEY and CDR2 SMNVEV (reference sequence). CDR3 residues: CASSLRTGSGANVLTF. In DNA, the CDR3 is TGTGCCAGCAGTTTGCGAACAGGGTCTGGGGCCAACGTCCTGACTTTC.

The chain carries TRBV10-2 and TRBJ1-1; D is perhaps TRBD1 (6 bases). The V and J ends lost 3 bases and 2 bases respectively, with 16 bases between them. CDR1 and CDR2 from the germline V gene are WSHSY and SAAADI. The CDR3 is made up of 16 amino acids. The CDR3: CASSEGRGGENTEAFF. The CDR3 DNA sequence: TGCGCCAGCAGTGAAGGGAGGGGGGGCGAAAACACTGAAGCTTTCTTT.

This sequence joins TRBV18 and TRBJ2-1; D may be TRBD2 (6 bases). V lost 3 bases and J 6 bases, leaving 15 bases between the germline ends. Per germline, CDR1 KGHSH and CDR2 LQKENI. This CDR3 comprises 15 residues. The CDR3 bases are TGTGCCAGCTCACCCAGACTAGAAGGAGTCAATGAGCAGTTCTTC. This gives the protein CASSPRLEGVNEQFF.

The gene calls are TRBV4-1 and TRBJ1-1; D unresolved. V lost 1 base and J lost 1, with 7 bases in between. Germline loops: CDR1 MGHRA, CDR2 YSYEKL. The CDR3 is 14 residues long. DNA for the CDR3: TGCGCCAGCAGCCAAGTCTTCTCGAACACTGAAGCTTTCTTT. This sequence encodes CASSQVFSNTEAFF.

DNA for the CDR3: TGTGCGGCAGGGACGAACACTGAAGCTTTCTTT. Protein sequence: CAAGTNTEAFF. The V call is TRBV28, the J call TRBJ1-1; perhaps TRBD1 as D (5 bases). The CDR3 length is 11 residues. From germline, CDR1 is MDHEN and CDR2 SYDVKM.

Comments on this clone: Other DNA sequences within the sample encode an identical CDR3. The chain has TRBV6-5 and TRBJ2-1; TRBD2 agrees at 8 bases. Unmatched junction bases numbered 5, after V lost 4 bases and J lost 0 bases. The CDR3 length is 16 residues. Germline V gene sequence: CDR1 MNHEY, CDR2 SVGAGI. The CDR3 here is CASSSKSGSSYNEQFF. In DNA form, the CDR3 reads TGTGCCAGCAGTTCCAAAAGCGGGAGCTCCTACAATGAGCAGTTCTTC.

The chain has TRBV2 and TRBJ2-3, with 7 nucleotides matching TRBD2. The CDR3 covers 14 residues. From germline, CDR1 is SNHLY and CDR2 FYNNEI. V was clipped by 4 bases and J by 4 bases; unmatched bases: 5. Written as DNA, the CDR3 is TGTGCCAGCAGTGTAGCGGGTACCGCAGATACGCAGTATTTT. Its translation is CASSVAGTADTQYF.

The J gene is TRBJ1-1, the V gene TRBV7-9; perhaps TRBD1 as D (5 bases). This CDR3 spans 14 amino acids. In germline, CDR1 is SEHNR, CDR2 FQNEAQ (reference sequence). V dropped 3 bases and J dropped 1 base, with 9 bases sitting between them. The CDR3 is CASSFQGSNTEAFF. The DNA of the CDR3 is TGTGCCAGCAGCTTCCAGGGCTCGAACACTGAAGCTTTCTTT. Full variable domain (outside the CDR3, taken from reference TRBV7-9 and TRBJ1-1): DTGVSQNPRHKITKRGQNVTFRCDPISEHNRLYWYRQTLGQGPEFLTYFQNEAQLEKSRLLSDRFSAERPKGSFSTLEIQRTEQGDSAMYLCASSFQGSNTEAFFGQGTRLTVV.

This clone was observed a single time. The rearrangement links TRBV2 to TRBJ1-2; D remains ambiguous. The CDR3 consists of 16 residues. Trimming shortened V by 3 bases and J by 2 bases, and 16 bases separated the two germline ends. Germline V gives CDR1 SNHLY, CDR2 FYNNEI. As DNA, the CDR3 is TGTGCCAGCAGTGAGTTCGGTAGAAACCGAAACTATGGCTACACCTTC. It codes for CASSEFGRNRNYGYTF. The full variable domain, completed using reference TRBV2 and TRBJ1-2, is EPEVTQTPSHQVTQMGQEVILRCVPISNHLYFYWYRQILGQKVEFLVSFYNNEISEKSEIFDDQFSVERPDGSNFTLKIRSTKLEDSAMYFCASSEFGRNRNYGYTFGSGTRLTVV.